This TCR beta chain was profiled in a study of blood T cell repertoires in COVID-19. At the level of the study: COVID-19 samples from acute and convalescent phases originated in the United States, Italy and Spain.

As to this clone: The identical CDR3 is also encoded by other nucleotide sequences in the sample.

TCRdb's table, derived via immunoSEQ multiplex PCR, lists solely in-frame clones and lacks some. The sample contains approximately 350,000 clones, 89% of which appear only once. This TCR derives from a man aged 35-49 years with acute or convalescent COVID-19. The sample taken for sequencing was peripheral blood.

The CDR3: CASSLGPGPGTDTQYF. The CDR3 bases are TGTGCCAGCAGCTTGGGCCCAGGGCCAGGGACAGATACGCAGTATTTT. The J gene is TRBJ2-3, the V gene TRBV11-3; tentatively, D is TRBD1 (5 bases). V lost 3 bases and J 3 bases, leaving 16 bases between the germline ends. CDR1 is SGHNT and CDR2 is YENEEA in the germline V gene. There are 16 residues in the CDR3.